The TCR beta chain described here comes from a study of cytomegalovirus exposure and HLA in healthy donors. Regarding the study as a whole: A later analysis found TCR association rates differed by HLA locus, highest for DRB1 and lowest for HLA-C. Reports indicated that the classifier achieved high specificity and sensitivity in diagnosing cytomegalovirus status. A later analysis, which compared TCR beta chains of equal frequency, found the HLA-associated ones more clonally expanded.

Use of 60 Vbeta and 13 Jbeta primers characterized the PCR. Repertoires were generated with immunoSEQ multiplex PCR, while TCRdb's copy carries only in-frame clones and drops some. In total, the table holds about 170,000 clones. Germline CDR1 and CDR2: KGHSH and LQKENI. The CDR3 runs 14 residues. V was shortened by 2 bases and J by 14 bases, with 19 bases between the two germline ends. About this clone: The antigen is unknown.

The sequence derives from a woman aged 18 to 35 in good health and CMV-seropositive. The chain joins TRBV18 to TRBJ1-3, with a weak D call TRBD1 (6 bases). Sequenced material: PBMCs. CDR3: CASSPSGMEGGLYF. The CDR3 region has the DNA TGTGCCAGCTCACCATCCGGGATGGAAGGGGGATTATATTTT.